This section outlines one T cell receptor (beta chain) sequence together with its context. The antigen remains unidentified. The data derive from a study of T cells in Graves' hyperthyroidism and ophthalmopathy. Regarding the study as a whole: Blood shared most expanded thyroid clonotypes above 0.001.

Between the trimmed V and J ends, which lost 7 bases and 7 bases, there was a span of 17 bases. This CDR3 has 15 amino acids. The germline gives CDR1 MNHNS, CDR2 SASEGT. TCR beta CDR3 regions were amplified from RNA. The HTBI primer set served for first-round RT-PCR of the TCR CDR3. TCRdb re-called the multiplex PCR reads through MiXCR, storing one row per CDR3 protein. The table has fewer than 850,000 distinct CDR3 sequences, roughly a sixth seen once; the top ten hold 15% to 19%. Diagnoses were made from clinical symptoms, serum measures (thyroxine and TRAb), thyroid ultrasound and orbital computed tomography. Fresh peripheral blood, 7.5 to 10 ml, was the source of the PBMCs.

Material: blood. This chain connects TRBV6-1 to TRBJ1-6; D is perhaps TRBD1 (6 bases). The TCR was taken from a middle-aged man with Graves' hyperthyroidism. CDR3 residues: CASTQGRQRNSPLHF. Written as DNA, the CDR3 is TGTGCCAGCACTCAGGGGCGGCAGCGCAATTCACCCCTCCACTTT.